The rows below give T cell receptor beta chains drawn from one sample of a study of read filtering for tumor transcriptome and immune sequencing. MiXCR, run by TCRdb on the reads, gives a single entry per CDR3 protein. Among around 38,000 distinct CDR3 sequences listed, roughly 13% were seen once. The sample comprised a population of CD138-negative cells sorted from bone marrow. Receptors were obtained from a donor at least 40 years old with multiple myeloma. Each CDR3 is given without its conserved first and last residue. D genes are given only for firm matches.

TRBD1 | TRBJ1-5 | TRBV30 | AWSVKQGAGQPQH
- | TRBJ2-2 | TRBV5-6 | ASSFRLQGGF
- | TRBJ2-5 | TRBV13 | ASSLGGPKQETQY
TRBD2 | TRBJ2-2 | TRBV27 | ASSPSGSAGELF
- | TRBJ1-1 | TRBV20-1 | SAGKTGRTEAF
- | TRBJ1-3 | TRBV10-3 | AISGLGGHSGNTIY
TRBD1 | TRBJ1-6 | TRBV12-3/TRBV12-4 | ASRGDRGGSPLH
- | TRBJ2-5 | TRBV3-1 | ASSQGEETQY
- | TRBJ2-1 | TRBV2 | ASSQNTYNEQF
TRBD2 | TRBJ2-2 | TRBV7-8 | ASSRLGGAGIGELF
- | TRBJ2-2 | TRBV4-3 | ASSQYPPHQRGTGELF
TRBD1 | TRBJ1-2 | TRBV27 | ASSLLTPTGGYGYT
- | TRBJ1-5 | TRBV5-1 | ASSTHSNQPQH
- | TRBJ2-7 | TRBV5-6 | ASSLGTLRSYEQY
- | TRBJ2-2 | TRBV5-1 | ASSLPGNTGELF
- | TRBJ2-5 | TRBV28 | ASRRSASGEETQY
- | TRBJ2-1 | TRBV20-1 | SARPLHDEQF
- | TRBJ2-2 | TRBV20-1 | SAKGLGSTGELF
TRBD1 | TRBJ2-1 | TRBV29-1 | SVRTGAANNEQF
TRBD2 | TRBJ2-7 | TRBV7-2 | ASSLMVAGGDEQY
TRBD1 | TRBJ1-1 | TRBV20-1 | SASPIGTVNTEAF
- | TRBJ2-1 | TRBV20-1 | SARHTWGSSYNEQF
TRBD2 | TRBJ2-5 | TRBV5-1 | ASSLVASGSGETQY
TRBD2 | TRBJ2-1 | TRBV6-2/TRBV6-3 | ASSSQPGGGEQF
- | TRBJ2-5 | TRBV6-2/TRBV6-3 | ASSATGTETQY
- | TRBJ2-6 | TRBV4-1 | ASSPRSAGSGANVLT
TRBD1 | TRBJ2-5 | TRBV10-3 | AIRGTGIQETQY
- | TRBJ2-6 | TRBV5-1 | ASSLLSGANVLT
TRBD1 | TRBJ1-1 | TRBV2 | ASNTGAMAEAF
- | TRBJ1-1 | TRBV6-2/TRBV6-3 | ASTSGGQHTEAF
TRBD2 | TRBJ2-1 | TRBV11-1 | ASSLGLAGYNEQF
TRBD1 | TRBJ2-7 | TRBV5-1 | ASSATGGDEQY